The 26 T cell receptor beta chains presented below share a single source sample, sequenced in a study of naive and memory T cell subsets. Both TRBC1 and TRBC2 were covered by a beta constant-region primer of two equimolar oligonucleotides. The ligated cDNA underwent four PCR rounds using SP2 and nested alpha and beta constant-region primers. One entry per CDR3 protein results from TCRdb running MiXCR on the UMI-ligation and nested PCR reads. The sample lists 85,000 to 130,000 distinct CDR3 sequences, approximately 14% seen once, with around 3% in the top ten. Antigens of these TCRs are unknown. Study-level findings and limits: Naive repertoires, especially CD8, held a few larger clonotypes, possibly memory cells re-expressing CD45RA.

The sample comprised naive CD8+ T cells from blood. The receptor source for this set is a human donor in good health.

This clonotype has just a few counts. The chain is built from TRBV27 and TRBJ1-5; D is ambiguous. The V gene's germline CDR1 is MNHEY and CDR2 SMNVEV (reference sequence). The ends were cut back, 0 bases at V and 2 bases at J, with 8 bases in the middle. The CDR3 spans 15 residues. DNA of the CDR3: TGTGCCAGCAGTTTATCCGTCGGGGGCAATCAGCCCCAGCATTTT. This codes for CASSLSVGGNQPQHF.

This clonotype was seen ten or more times. V gene TRBV7-6 combines with J gene TRBJ2-1, with 11 positions matching TRBD2. CDR1 SGHVS and CDR2 FNYEAQ come from the germline V gene. There are 15 residues in the CDR3. With V trimmed by 1 base and J by 8 bases, 4 bases remained unmatched. The CDR3 DNA is TGTGCCAGCAGCTTAGGACTAGCGGGAATCGATGAGCAGTTCTTC. It is translated as CASSLGLAGIDEQFF.

The chain has TRBV27 and TRBJ2-3; no firm D call. This CDR3 contains 15 residues. V shed 0 bases and J shed 2 bases, with 9 bases lying between them. Germline loops: CDR1 MNHEY, CDR2 SMNVEV (reference sequence). CDR3 sequence reads: CASSLSGSHTDTQYF. As DNA, the CDR3 is TGTGCCAGCAGTTTATCCGGATCCCACACAGATACGCAGTATTTT.

The V gene is TRBV29-1, the J gene TRBJ2-1; TRBD2 aligns across 7 bases. J gave up 9 bases and V 8 bases, and 10 bases lay outside the gene matches. The CDR3 extends over 12 amino acids. The germline CDR1 and CDR2 sequences are SQVTM and ANQGSEA. In nucleotides, the CDR3 is TGCAGCCTGGGGGGGGGAGGGCCTGAGCAGTTCTTC. Translated: CSLGGGGPEQFF.

This clonotype was found a few times. The chain joins TRBV18 to TRBJ1-2; TRBD1 agrees at 8 bases. The CDR3 contains 14 residues. CDR1 KGHSH and CDR2 LQKENI come from the germline V gene. V lost 4 bases, J lost 4 bases, and 5 bases stayed unmatched. CDR3 DNA sequence: TGTGCCAGCTCACTCGAGGACAGGGCCTATGGCTACACCTTC. As protein: CASSLEDRAYGYTF.

The V and J genes are TRBV4-3 and TRBJ2-7; tentatively, D is TRBD1 (6 bases). In germline, CDR1 is LGHNA, CDR2 YSLEER. The V gene lost 4 bases and the J gene lost 5 bases, with 12 bases spanning the gap. This CDR3 has 13 residues. The CDR3 sequence: CASSPLQGHEQYF. DNA for the CDR3: TGCGCCAGCAGCCCCTTACAGGGCCACGAGCAGTACTTC.

This sequence joins TRBV20-1 and TRBJ1-1; maybe TRBD1 (5 bases). From germline, CDR1 is DFQATT and CDR2 SNEGSKA (reference sequence). V dropped 1 base and J dropped 6 bases, with 9 bases sitting between them. The CDR3 runs 12 residues. The CDR3 DNA sequence: TGCAGTGCTAGAGCCCTGACAGCTGAAGCTTTCTTT. Translation: CSARALTAEAFF.

This clonotype was found a few times. V and J are TRBV12-3 or TRBV12-4 and TRBJ2-1, with TRBD1 matching over 9 bases. The length of the CDR3 is 12 residues. V shed 7 bases, J shed 6 bases, and the junction held 1 base outside the gene matches. CDR3 region: CASTTGGNEQFF. The CDR3 coding sequence is TGTGCCAGCACGACAGGGGGCAATGAGCAGTTCTTC.

The V and J genes are TRBV7-3 and TRBJ2-1, with D perhaps TRBD2 (6 bases). This CDR3 spans 16 amino acids. V gave up 1 base and J gave up 1 base, with 11 bases separating them. The V gene's germline CDR1 is SGHTA and CDR2 FQGTGA. CDR3 loop: CASSLKGGVSYNEQFF. Written as DNA, the CDR3 is TGTGCCAGCAGCTTAAAGGGCGGGGTTTCCTACAATGAGCAGTTCTTC.

This clonotype was seen more than once but under ten times. V usage is TRBV7-6 and J usage is TRBJ2-7; D call uncertain. V was shortened by 5 bases and J by 5 bases, with 22 bases between the two germline ends. Per the germline V gene, CDR1 is SGHVS and CDR2 is FNYEAQ. The CDR3 is 16 amino acids. In DNA, the CDR3 is TGTGCCAGCAGCGCGAATGGGGTCGAGGTTTGGGACGAGCAGTACTTC. This codes for CASSANGVEVWDEQYF.

The V gene is TRBV27, the J gene TRBJ2-1; D is unresolved. V lost 4 bases, J lost 6 bases, and 7 bases lay in between. The CDR3 is 12 residues long. Germline V CDR1 and CDR2: MNHEY, SMNVEV (reference sequence). The CDR3 loop is CASSYPSNEQFF. CDR3 sequence (DNA): TGTGCCAGCAGTTACCCGAGCAATGAGCAGTTCTTC.

The chain employs TRBV3-1 and TRBJ1-1; unclear D gene. The CDR3 totals 14 residues. The V end was cut by 4 bases, the J end by 4 bases, with 13 bases between. Germline V CDR1 and CDR2: LGHDT, YNNKEL (reference sequence). The CDR3 DNA reads as TGTGCCAGCAGCCCTTCCGCGGGTTTCACTGAAGCTTTCTTT. Its translation is CASSPSAGFTEAFF.

This chain joins TRBV20-1 and TRBJ2-7, with D tentatively TRBD2 (6 bases). Looked up from germline, CDR1 is DFQATT and CDR2 is SNEGSKA (reference sequence). Trimming took off 7 bases at V and 0 bases at J, with 16 bases between the two ends. There are 14 residues in the CDR3. The CDR3 DNA reads as TGCAGTGTCCGCTCTAGCGTCAGCTCCTACGAGCAGTACTTC. It yields the protein CSVRSSVSSYEQYF.

The V gene is TRBV30, the J gene TRBJ2-7; D not certain. The CDR3 has 15 residues. V was trimmed by 0 bases and J by 0 bases, leaving 12 bases between them. Germline CDR1 reads GTSNPN; CDR2 reads SVGIG (reference sequence). DNA for the CDR3: TGTGCCTGGAGTGTAATTAACTATCACTCCTACGAGCAGTACTTC. It translates to CAWSVINYHSYEQYF.

V and J are TRBV7-2 and TRBJ2-1, with TRBD1 matching 7 bases. The V gene's germline CDR1 is SGHTA and CDR2 FQGNSA. The CDR3 totals 15 residues. Germline trimming cut 5 bases from V and 8 bases from J; bases unmatched to any gene: 12. The CDR3 nucleotides read TGTGCCAGCAGCCCGTACAGGGGCGCGTTCGATGAGCAGTTCTTC. Protein product: CASSPYRGAFDEQFF.

This clonotype was seen a single time. The gene calls are TRBV6-1 and TRBJ1-2, with a weak D call TRBD1 (5 bases). The CDR3 is 16 residues long. V was trimmed by 2 bases and J by 1 base, leaving 14 bases between them. Per the germline V gene, CDR1 is MNHNS and CDR2 is SASEGT. The CDR3 is CASSERGDRINYGYTF. CDR3 nucleotide sequence: TGTGCCAGCAGTGAACGAGGGGATCGAATTAACTATGGCTACACCTTC.

This clonotype appeared many times. This rearrangement joins TRBV12-3 or TRBV12-4 to TRBJ1-5; unclear D gene. Trimming took off 0 bases at V and 0 bases at J, with 27 bases between the two ends. This CDR3 is built from 22 residues. CDR3 in amino acids: CASSLARVVGPERLNSNQPQHF. The CDR3 DNA sequence: TGTGCCAGCAGTTTAGCGCGGGTTGTAGGTCCGGAACGTCTGAATAGCAATCAGCCCCAGCATTTT.

This clonotype came up a few times. V gene TRBV30 combines with J gene TRBJ2-7; TRBD1 is a possible D gene (5 bases). This CDR3 comprises 16 residues. Trimming cost V 0 bases and J 3 bases, with 18 bases left between them. CDR1 and CDR2 from the germline V gene are GTSNPN and SVGIG (reference sequence). CDR3 nucleotide sequence: TGTGCCTGGAGTGTAGGTCCGGTACAGGCCATCTACGAGCAGTACTTC. Protein: CAWSVGPVQAIYEQYF.

This clonotype was found a few times. The genes are TRBV28 and TRBJ2-3; 10 bases are shared with TRBD2. The CDR3 totals 15 residues. After removal of 5 bases from V and 4 bases from J, the junction contained 6 bases not matched to a gene. Germline CDR1 is MDHEN and CDR2 is SYDVKM. The CDR3 is CASSEISGGPDTQYF. The CDR3 nucleotides are TGTGCCAGCAGTGAGATTAGCGGGGGGCCAGATACGCAGTATTTT.

The chain has TRBV7-9 and TRBJ1-1; 7 nucleotides match TRBD1. Germline assignment: CDR1 SEHNR and CDR2 FQNEAQ (reference sequence). The ends lost 7 bases at V and 4 bases at J; junction bases unmatched: 6. CDR3 length: 13 amino acids. CDR3 sequence (DNA): TGTGCCAGCATCCTACAGGGGAGCACTGAAGCTTTCTTT. Protein: CASILQGSTEAFF.

The table lists this clonotype with many counts. V usage is TRBV7-9 and J usage is TRBJ2-7; D is uncertain. V lost 0 bases and J lost 3, with 15 bases in between. The CDR3 has 16 residues. The germline V gene has CDR1 SEHNR and CDR2 FQNEAQ (reference sequence). The CDR3 DNA sequence: TGTGCCAGCAGCTTAGCCCCAGGCCCAAGTATCTACGAGCAGTACTTC. Amino acids: CASSLAPGPSIYEQYF.

This clonotype was seen only a few times. This chain uses TRBV7-9 with TRBJ2-2, with a possible D match to TRBD1 (5 bases). This CDR3 contains 16 residues. V lost 3 bases and J 3 bases, leaving 14 bases between the germline ends. The V gene's germline CDR1 is SEHNR and CDR2 FQNEAQ (reference sequence). The CDR3 DNA is TGTGCCAGCAGCTTTCCTAGGGGTCGGGACACCGGGGAGCTGTTTTTT. Translated, it gives CASSFPRGRDTGELFF.

This chain links TRBV23-1 with TRBJ2-7; D is undetermined. TRBV23-1 is designated an ORF whose function remains uncertain. V lost 4 bases, J lost 6 bases, and 7 bases lay in between. The CDR3 spans 11 residues. The CDR3 coding sequence is TGCGCCAGCAGTCGCTCATGCGAGCAGTACTTC. Protein sequence: CASSRSCEQYF.

This clonotype has a count of ten or more. The chain combines TRBV29-1 with TRBJ2-1, with 7 bases fitting TRBD1. The J segment lost 4 bases and the V segment lost 2 bases, leaving 5 bases of the junction unmatched. The CDR3 runs 14 residues. Germline loops: CDR1 SQVTM, CDR2 ANQGSEA. CDR3 sequence reads: CSVEPDREYNEQFF. In nucleotides, the CDR3 is TGCAGCGTTGAACCCGACAGGGAATACAATGAGCAGTTCTTC.

This clonotype has just a few counts. The chain links TRBV12-3 or TRBV12-4 to TRBJ2-5, with D perhaps matching TRBD1 (5 bases). There are 16 residues in the CDR3. The V and J ends lost 2 bases and 4 bases respectively, with 17 bases between them. CDR3 in amino acids: CASSLSPDSLGETQYF. As DNA, the CDR3 is TGTGCCAGCAGTTTAAGTCCCGACAGCCTAGGAGAGACCCAGTACTTC.

CDR3 DNA: TGTGCCAGCGCCGGGACAGGGAGGTACACCATATATTTT. This sequence encodes CASAGTGRYTIYF. This sequence joins TRBV12-3 or TRBV12-4 and TRBJ1-3; 9 positions match TRBD1. Trimming took 8 bases from V and 8 from J; bases not matched to a gene: 7. The CDR3 is 13 residues long.